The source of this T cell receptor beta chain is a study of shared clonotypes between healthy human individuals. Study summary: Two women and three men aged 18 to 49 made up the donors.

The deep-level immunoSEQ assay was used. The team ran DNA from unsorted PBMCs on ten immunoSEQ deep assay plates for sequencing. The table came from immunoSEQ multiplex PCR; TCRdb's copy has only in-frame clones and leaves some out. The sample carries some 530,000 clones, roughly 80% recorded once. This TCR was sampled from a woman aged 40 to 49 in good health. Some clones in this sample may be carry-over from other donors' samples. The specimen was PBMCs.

The CDR3 region is CASSLSRGGYTF. The CDR3 nucleotides are TGTGCCAGCTCACTATCCAGGGGTGGCTACACCTTC. This chain uses TRBV18 with TRBJ1-2, with TRBD1 as a possible D gene (6 bases). The V end was cut by 4 bases, the J end by 7 bases, with 10 bases between. The germline gives CDR1 KGHSH, CDR2 LQKENI. CDR3 length: 12 residues.